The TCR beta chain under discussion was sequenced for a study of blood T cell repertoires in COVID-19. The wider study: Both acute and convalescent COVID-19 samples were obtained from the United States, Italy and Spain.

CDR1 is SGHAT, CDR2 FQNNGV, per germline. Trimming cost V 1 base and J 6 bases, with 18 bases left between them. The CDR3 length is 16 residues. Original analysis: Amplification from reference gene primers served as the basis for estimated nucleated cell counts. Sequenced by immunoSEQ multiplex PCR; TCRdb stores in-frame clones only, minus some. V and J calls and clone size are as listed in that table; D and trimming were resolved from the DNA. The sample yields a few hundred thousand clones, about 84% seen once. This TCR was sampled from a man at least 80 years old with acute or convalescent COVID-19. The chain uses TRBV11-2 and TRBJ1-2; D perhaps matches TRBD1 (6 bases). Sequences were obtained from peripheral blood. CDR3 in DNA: TGTGCCAGCAGCTTAGGGGTGGGGGCTGCAACTGATGGCTACACCTTC. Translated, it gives CASSLGVGAATDGYTF.